The rows below give T cell receptor beta chains drawn from one sample of a study of cytomegalovirus exposure and HLA in healthy donors. Sequencing used immunoSEQ multiplex PCR; TCRdb keeps in-frame clones, though not all of them. The sample consists of about 60,000 clones, approximately 70% of them appearing once. Material for sequencing was PBMCs. These receptors all stem from an older woman in good health and CMV-seropositive. Each CDR3 is given with its conserved first and last residue. Fields, in order: clone size, D gene, J gene, V gene, CDR3 protein, CDR3 DNA. D genes are given only for firm matches. Only part of the rows carry a size: once, few, many, or a class if the clone is expanded.

abundance: NA
d_gene: TRBD1
j_gene: TRBJ1-6
v_gene: TRBV28
CDR3aa: CASNRSDRDNSPLHF
CDR3nt: TGTGCCAGCAACCGAAGTGACAGGGATAATTCACCCCTCCACTTT

abundance: NA
d_gene: NA
j_gene: TRBJ2-5
v_gene: TRBV19
CDR3aa: CASSWGHNPRGETQYF
CDR3nt: TGTGCCAGTAGTTGGGGACACAATCCACGGGGAGAGACCCAGTACTTC

abundance: NA
d_gene: TRBD1
j_gene: TRBJ2-3
v_gene: TRBV5-4
CDR3aa: CASSRDRTTFTDTQYF
CDR3nt: TGTGCCAGCAGCCGGGACAGGACCACCTTCACAGATACGCAGTATTTT

abundance: once
d_gene: TRBD1
j_gene: TRBJ1-1
v_gene: TRBV15
CDR3aa: CATSRSQDRGSTEAFF
CDR3nt: TGTGCCACCAGCAGATCTCAGGACAGGGGGTCGACTGAAGCTTTCTTT

abundance: NA
d_gene: NA
j_gene: TRBJ1-1
v_gene: TRBV18
CDR3aa: CASSPMTGSTEAFF
CDR3nt: TGTGCCAGCTCCCCGATGACAGGTAGCACTGAAGCTTTCTTT

abundance: NA
d_gene: NA
j_gene: TRBJ2-7
v_gene: TRBV5-4
CDR3aa: CASSNGVFYEQYF
CDR3nt: TGTGCCAGCAGCAACGGGGTCTTCTACGAGCAGTACTTC

abundance: NA
d_gene: NA
j_gene: TRBJ1-5
v_gene: TRBV19
CDR3aa: CASSIDGGEQPQHF
CDR3nt: TGTGCCAGTAGTATAGATGGGGGGGAACAGCCCCAGCATTTT

abundance: many
d_gene: NA
j_gene: TRBJ1-1
v_gene: TRBV18
CDR3aa: CASSRRSGRENTEAFF
CDR3nt: TGTGCCAGCTCACGTCGGTCGGGCAGGGAGAACACTGAAGCTTTCTTT

abundance: NA
d_gene: NA
j_gene: TRBJ1-1
v_gene: TRBV19
CDR3aa: CASTTPSGTPQNTEAFF
CDR3nt: TGTGCCAGTACCACACCGAGCGGGACACCACAGAACACTGAAGCTTTCTTT

abundance: NA
d_gene: TRBD1
j_gene: TRBJ1-2
v_gene: TRBV6-1
CDR3aa: CASRVGDRGPYGYTF
CDR3nt: TGTGCCAGCAGAGTGGGGGACAGGGGACCGTATGGCTACACCTTC

abundance: NA
d_gene: NA
j_gene: TRBJ2-1
v_gene: TRBV29-1
CDR3aa: CSVATPHNEQFF
CDR3nt: TGCAGCGTGGCAACACCCCACAATGAGCAGTTCTTC

abundance: many
d_gene: TRBD1
j_gene: TRBJ1-1
v_gene: TRBV6-6
CDR3aa: CASSYPGTENTEAFF
CDR3nt: TGTGCCAGCAGTTACCCAGGGACAGAGAACACTGAAGCTTTCTTT

abundance: NA
d_gene: TRBD1
j_gene: TRBJ2-7
v_gene: TRBV29-1
CDR3aa: CSVANLGDRAYEQYF
CDR3nt: TGCAGCGTCGCTAATCTGGGGGACAGGGCCTACGAGCAGTACTTC

abundance: NA
d_gene: NA
j_gene: TRBJ2-7
v_gene: TRBV19
CDR3aa: CASSPSRNRDEQYF
CDR3nt: TGTGCCAGTAGTCCCTCTCGTAACAGGGACGAGCAGTACTTC

abundance: NA
d_gene: TRBD1
j_gene: TRBJ2-5
v_gene: TRBV6-1
CDR3aa: CASSAFRGQGQETQYF
CDR3nt: TGTGCCAGCAGTGCCTTTCGGGGACAGGGACAGGAGACCCAGTACTTC

abundance: once
d_gene: NA
j_gene: TRBJ2-7
v_gene: TRBV7-2
CDR3aa: CASSLAMTVEQYF
CDR3nt: TGTGCCAGCAGCTTAGCGATGACTGTTGAGCAGTACTTC

abundance: NA
d_gene: NA
j_gene: TRBJ2-7
v_gene: TRBV27
CDR3aa: CASSFNLGASPYEQYF
CDR3nt: TGTGCCAGCAGTTTTAATTTGGGAGCTAGCCCCTACGAGCAGTACTTC

abundance: NA
d_gene: TRBD2
j_gene: TRBJ2-1
v_gene: TRBV5-1
CDR3aa: CASSVSGSYYNEQFF
CDR3nt: TGCGCCAGCAGCGTTAGCGGGTCATACTACAATGAGCAGTTCTTC

abundance: NA
d_gene: TRBD1
j_gene: TRBJ2-5
v_gene: TRBV5-1
CDR3aa: CASSLGDREVETQYF
CDR3nt: TGCGCCAGCAGCTTGGGGGACAGGGAGGTGGAGACCCAGTACTTC

abundance: NA
d_gene: NA
j_gene: TRBJ1-2
v_gene: TRBV6-5
CDR3aa: CASSYSGDFYGYTF
CDR3nt: TGTGCCAGCAGTTACTCGGGGGACTTCTATGGCTACACCTTC

abundance: NA
d_gene: TRBD1
j_gene: TRBJ2-7
v_gene: TRBV4-2
CDR3aa: CASSQDPTGVDEQYF
CDR3nt: TGTGCCAGCAGCCAAGACCCAACAGGGGTGGACGAGCAGTACTTC

abundance: NA
d_gene: TRBD1
j_gene: TRBJ1-5
v_gene: TRBV7-9
CDR3aa: CSSSLAIQGEQPQHF
CDR3nt: TGTTCCAGCAGCTTAGCTATCCAGGGGGAACAGCCCCAGCATTTT

abundance: once
d_gene: NA
j_gene: TRBJ1-1
v_gene: TRBV12-5
CDR3aa: CASGLAYGPTEAFF
CDR3nt: TGTGCTAGTGGTTTGGCTTATGGGCCCACTGAAGCTTTCTTT

abundance: NA
d_gene: NA
j_gene: TRBJ2-1
v_gene: TRBV10-3
CDR3aa: CAISLTRVAYNEQFF
CDR3nt: TGTGCCATCAGTCTAACTAGGGTGGCCTACAATGAGCAGTTCTTC

abundance: NA
d_gene: TRBD1
j_gene: TRBJ1-1
v_gene: TRBV10-3
CDR3aa: CAISEDGTADVIFF
CDR3nt: TGTGCCATCAGTGAGGATGGGACAGCGGATGTTATTTTCTTT

abundance: NA
d_gene: NA
j_gene: TRBJ2-1
v_gene: TRBV6-1
CDR3aa: CASSFTGNPYNEQFF
CDR3nt: TGTGCCAGCAGTTTTACAGGGAACCCCTACAATGAGCAGTTCTTC

abundance: NA
d_gene: TRBD2
j_gene: TRBJ2-1
v_gene: TRBV7-7
CDR3aa: CASSKGLADNEQFF
CDR3nt: TGTGCTAGCAGCAAGGGACTAGCGGACAATGAGCAGTTCTTC

abundance: few
d_gene: NA
j_gene: TRBJ2-3
v_gene: TRBV7-3
CDR3aa: CASSQNGAGLHTDTQYF
CDR3nt: TGTGCCAGCAGCCAAAACGGCGCGGGACTCCACACAGATACGCAGTATTTT

abundance: NA
d_gene: NA
j_gene: TRBJ1-6
v_gene: TRBV27
CDR3aa: CASSYLVRGSPLHF
CDR3nt: TGTGCCAGCAGTTATCTTGTGCGGGGTTCACCCCTCCACTTT

abundance: NA
d_gene: TRBD1
j_gene: TRBJ1-1
v_gene: TRBV2
CDR3aa: CASRSGTGSFEAFF
CDR3nt: TGTGCCAGCAGATCCGGGACAGGGAGCTTTGAAGCTTTCTTT

abundance: few
d_gene: NA
j_gene: TRBJ2-3
v_gene: TRBV5-4
CDR3aa: CASSRQELHTDTQYF
CDR3nt: TGTGCCAGCAGCCGACAGGAGCTCCACACAGATACGCAGTATTTT

abundance: NA
d_gene: TRBD1
j_gene: TRBJ1-2
v_gene: TRBV2
CDR3aa: CASSVTNRGDGYTF
CDR3nt: TGTGCCAGCAGCGTTACGAACAGGGGCGATGGCTACACCTTC

abundance: NA
d_gene: NA
j_gene: TRBJ1-2
v_gene: TRBV2
CDR3aa: CASSRGGLNYGYTF
CDR3nt: TGTGCCAGCAGCCGGGGGGGCCTAAACTATGGCTACACCTTC

abundance: NA
d_gene: TRBD1
j_gene: TRBJ1-2
v_gene: TRBV29-1
CDR3aa: CSVETRDRSYGYTF
CDR3nt: TGCAGCGTCGAAACCCGGGACAGGAGCTATGGCTACACCTTC

abundance: NA
d_gene: NA
j_gene: TRBJ2-3
v_gene: TRBV19
CDR3aa: CASSIRGVVLGGDTQYF
CDR3nt: TGTGCCAGTAGTATAAGGGGGGTAGTTTTGGGAGGGGATACGCAGTATTTT

abundance: NA
d_gene: TRBD2
j_gene: TRBJ2-1
v_gene: TRBV9
CDR3aa: CASSFFSGTSDGHEQFF
CDR3nt: TGTGCCAGCAGCTTCTTTTCCGGGACTAGCGATGGCCATGAGCAGTTCTTC

abundance: NA
d_gene: NA
j_gene: TRBJ1-1
v_gene: TRBV5-1
CDR3aa: CASSLAGAPMDTEAFF
CDR3nt: TGCGCCAGCAGCTTGGCCGGAGCCCCGATGGACACTGAAGCTTTCTTT

abundance: NA
d_gene: NA
j_gene: TRBJ1-1
v_gene: TRBV18
CDR3aa: CASSSQENTEAFF
CDR3nt: TGTGCCAGCTCATCCCAGGAGAACACTGAAGCTTTCTTT

abundance: few
d_gene: TRBD1
j_gene: TRBJ1-6
v_gene: TRBV19
CDR3aa: CASSETGTGTTPLHF
CDR3nt: TGTGCCAGTAGTGAGACCGGGACAGGGACTACACCCCTCCACTTT

abundance: NA
d_gene: TRBD1
j_gene: TRBJ1-1
v_gene: TRBV19
CDR3aa: CASSIPTGARGTEAFF
CDR3nt: TGTGCCAGTAGTATACCCACAGGGGCCCGGGGAACTGAAGCTTTCTTT

abundance: once
d_gene: TRBD1
j_gene: TRBJ1-5
v_gene: TRBV4-3
CDR3aa: CASSQVQGANQRF
CDR3nt: TGCGCCAGCAGCCAAGTGCAGGGGGCGAACCAGCGTTTT

abundance: NA
d_gene: NA
j_gene: TRBJ1-1
v_gene: TRBV6-5
CDR3aa: CASSLQQGLNTEAFF
CDR3nt: TGTGCCAGCAGCCTTCAACAGGGATTGAACACTGAAGCTTTCTTT

abundance: NA
d_gene: NA
j_gene: TRBJ2-7
v_gene: TRBV28
CDR3aa: CASSFGGQLYEQYF
CDR3nt: TGTGCCAGCAGTTTCGGTGGACAACTCTACGAGCAGTACTTC

abundance: NA
d_gene: TRBD1
j_gene: TRBJ2-7
v_gene: TRBV27
CDR3aa: CASSGQGRDEQYF
CDR3nt: TGTGCCAGCAGTGGACAGGGGCGGGACGAGCAGTACTTC

abundance: NA
d_gene: TRBD1
j_gene: TRBJ1-1
v_gene: TRBV27
CDR3aa: CASSLPGQGTEAFF
CDR3nt: TGTGCCAGCAGTTTACCGGGACAGGGGACTGAAGCTTTCTTT

abundance: NA
d_gene: TRBD1
j_gene: TRBJ1-1
v_gene: TRBV2
CDR3aa: CASSRQGAATEAFF
CDR3nt: TGTGCCAGCAGTCGACAGGGGGCAGCGACTGAAGCTTTCTTT

abundance: NA
d_gene: TRBD1
j_gene: TRBJ1-1
v_gene: TRBV5-1
CDR3aa: CASSPGGTGVMSTEAFF
CDR3nt: TGCGCCAGCAGCCCGGGGGGGACAGGGGTTATGAGCACTGAAGCTTTCTTT

abundance: NA
d_gene: TRBD1
j_gene: TRBJ1-5
v_gene: TRBV7-2
CDR3aa: CASSLSTGVSNQPQHF
CDR3nt: TGTGCCAGCAGCTTATCGACAGGGGTGAGCAATCAGCCCCAGCATTTT

abundance: few
d_gene: TRBD1
j_gene: TRBJ2-5
v_gene: TRBV11-2
CDR3aa: CASSRPPGTGLETQYF
CDR3nt: TGTGCCAGCAGCCGACCCCCGGGGACAGGGTTAGAGACCCAGTACTTC

abundance: NA
d_gene: TRBD2
j_gene: TRBJ2-1
v_gene: TRBV6-1
CDR3aa: CACGRGLYNEQFF
CDR3nt: TGTGCCTGTGGGAGGGGTCTATACAATGAGCAGTTCTTC

abundance: NA
d_gene: TRBD1
j_gene: TRBJ2-3
v_gene: TRBV2
CDR3aa: CASSVSGTGGRADTQYF
CDR3nt: TGTGCCAGCAGTGTGTCCGGGACAGGGGGCCGCGCAGATACGCAGTATTTT

abundance: NA
d_gene: TRBD1
j_gene: TRBJ1-1
v_gene: TRBV18
CDR3aa: CASSPGTVGTTEAFF
CDR3nt: TGTGCCAGCTCACCCGGGACAGTTGGGACCACTGAAGCTTTCTTT

abundance: NA
d_gene: NA
j_gene: TRBJ1-2
v_gene: TRBV27
CDR3aa: CASSSRASNYGYTF
CDR3nt: TGTGCCAGCAGTTCCAGGGCATCAAACTATGGCTACACCTTC

abundance: NA
d_gene: TRBD1
j_gene: TRBJ1-2
v_gene: TRBV19
CDR3aa: CASSTGQSNYGYTF
CDR3nt: TGTGCCAGTAGTACGGGACAGAGTAACTATGGCTACACCTTC

abundance: NA
d_gene: TRBD1
j_gene: TRBJ1-6
v_gene: TRBV14
CDR3aa: CASSPGQGINSPLHF
CDR3nt: TGTGCCAGCAGCCCGGGACAGGGAATTAATTCACCCCTCCACTTT

abundance: NA
d_gene: NA
j_gene: TRBJ1-1
v_gene: TRBV30
CDR3aa: CAWNRRGRGRTEAFF
CDR3nt: TGTGCCTGGAACCGCCGAGGACGGGGGAGGACTGAAGCTTTCTTT